These 26 T cell receptor beta chains were sequenced from one sample in a study of T cells after yellow fever vaccination (dated by TCRdb to between 2017 and 2020). The library was prepared using 5' RACE. The listed sequencing device is Illumina HiSeq 2500. The raw public data were reprocessed by TCRdb itself: fastp quality trimming at Q25, MiXCR clonotype calling, in-frame beta chains only. Entries are consolidated by CDR3 protein sequence, retaining the most common genes and DNA. Counted in this sample were hundreds of thousands of distinct CDR3 sequences; 9% to 15% of them appeared once. Clones ranked in the top ten supply 15% of the sample. Explained via the paper, the treatment or condition label denotes: live attenuated yellow fever vaccine strain. Sequencing was performed on PBMCs, taken on the day of the yellow fever booster vaccination. These receptor sequences come from a man younger than 40 who received the YFV17D yellow fever vaccine.

In its sample, this clonotype was seen a few times. The CDR3 DNA sequence: TGCGCCAGCAGCCTCGGGGATCTAGGCTCGGGGCAGTTCTTC. Protein product: CASSLGDLGSGQFF. This sequence joins TRBV4-3 and TRBJ2-1; the D gene is possibly TRBD2 (5 bases). There are 14 residues in the CDR3. Germline V gives CDR1 LGHNA, CDR2 YSLEER. Trimming shortened V by 4 bases and J by 12 bases, and 19 bases separated the two germline ends.

The chain couples TRBV25-1 to TRBJ2-7; D not resolved. The V end lost 7 bases, the J end lost 3 bases, and 13 bases lay between the germline ends. The CDR3 spans 13 residues. Germline CDR1 reads MGHDK; CDR2 reads SYGVNS. The CDR3 loop reads CASTGFGVYEQYF. DNA of the CDR3: TGTGCCAGCACCGGATTTGGGGTCTACGAGCAGTACTTC.

This chain joins TRBV5-1 and TRBJ1-1; the match to TRBD1 covers 8 bases. The ends lost 4 bases at V and 1 base at J; junction bases unmatched: 6. The CDR3 is made up of 15 amino acids. The germline CDR1 and CDR2 sequences are SGHRS and YFSETQ. The CDR3 protein is CASSPWTGTNTEAFF. The CDR3 DNA reads as TGCGCCAGCAGCCCTTGGACAGGGACGAACACTGAAGCTTTCTTT.

About this clonotype: An end of the junction differs from the germline gene, which may be a read error. V gene TRBV20-1 combines with J gene TRBJ2-5; 8 bases align to TRBD2. Per germline, CDR1 DFQATT and CDR2 SNEGSKA (reference sequence). The CDR3 contains 17 residues. The CDR3 sequence: CCATPPGGGRYQETQYF. DNA of the CDR3: TGCTGTGCTACCCCCCCGGGGGGCGGGAGGTACCAAGAGACCCAGTACTTC.

The chain links TRBV23-1 to TRBJ2-5; no clear D. TRBV23-1 is identified as an open reading frame with a role that is uncertain. The CDR3 is made up of 17 amino acids. V was shortened by 3 bases and J by 2 bases, with 19 bases between the two germline ends. The CDR3: CASSHRPNTSQQETQYF. DNA for the CDR3: TGCGCCAGCAGTCACCGACCTAACACGTCCCAGCAAGAGACCCAGTACTTC.

This clonotype was seen a handful of times. V and J are TRBV18 and TRBJ2-7; D is unresolved. The germline gives CDR1 KGHSH, CDR2 LQKENI. This CDR3 has 14 amino acids. The V and J ends lost 2 bases and 3 bases respectively, with 11 bases between them. Written as DNA, the CDR3 is TGTGCCAGCTCACCAGGTTACAGACTCTACGAGCAGTACTTC. This translates into CASSPGYRLYEQYF.

The rearrangement links TRBV3-1 to TRBJ1-3; 9 bases are shared with TRBD1. CDR1 and CDR2 (germline): LGHDT, YNNKEL (reference sequence). After removal of 1 base from V and 7 bases from J, the junction contained 2 bases not matched to a gene. The CDR3 length is 14 residues. CDR3 sequence (DNA): TGTGCCAGCAGCCAAGGAGACAGGGGGAACACCATATATTTT. Protein sequence: CASSQGDRGNTIYF.

This clonotype was seen many times. The chain combines TRBV6-5 with TRBJ2-7; D unclear. V was cut by 2 bases and J by 3 bases, with 8 bases left in between. The length of the CDR3 is 13 residues. Per germline, CDR1 MNHEY and CDR2 SVGAGI. CDR3 bases: TGTGCCAGCAGTTACGGGAAAGACTACGAGCAGTACTTC. The encoded protein is CASSYGKDYEQYF.

This clonotype was observed a handful of times. The rearrangement joins TRBV4-3 to TRBJ2-1, with a possible D match to TRBD2 (6 bases). Trimming left V 0 bases short and J 8 bases short, with 14 bases between. Germline V gene data show CDR1 as LGHNA and CDR2 as YSLEER. The CDR3 consists of 15 residues. The CDR3 sequence is CASSQDILSGYEQFF. The CDR3 DNA reads TGCGCCAGCAGCCAAGACATTCTTAGCGGTTATGAGCAGTTCTTC.

The V and J genes are TRBV6-2 or TRBV6-3 and TRBJ2-2, with D possibly TRBD2 on 7 matching bases. V lost 8 bases to trimming and J lost 6 bases, with 10 bases between them. The CDR3 has 12 amino acids. The germline gives CDR1 MNHEY, CDR2 SVGEGT. DNA for the CDR3: TGTGCCAGCTGGGAGGGGGCCGGGGAGCTGTTTTTT. Its translation is CASWEGAGELFF.

CDR3 nucleotide sequence: TGTGCCAGCAGCTATGGACTAGCGGAGGAGACCCAGTACTTC. Translation gives CASSYGLAEETQYF. This chain joins TRBV7-2 and TRBJ2-5, with 10 bases that match TRBD2. The junction had 4 bases not matched to a gene; V was cut back by 4 bases and J by 5 bases. Germline V gene data show CDR1 as SGHTA and CDR2 as FQGNSA. The CDR3 spans 14 residues. The entire variable domain, with the rest obtained from reference TRBV7-2 and TRBJ2-5, is as follows: GAGVSQSPSNKVTEKGKDVELRCDPISGHTALYWYRQSLGQGLEFLIYFQGNSAPDKSGLPSDRFSAERTGGSVSTLTIQRTQQEDSAVYLCASSYGLAEETQYFGPGTRLLVL.

This clonotype appeared many times. The chain uses TRBV6-1 and TRBJ2-3; D may be TRBD2 (5 bases). This CDR3 has 13 amino acids. In germline, CDR1 is MNHNS, CDR2 SASEGT. The V gene lost 8 bases and the J gene lost 8 bases, with 17 bases spanning the gap. CDR3 sequence: CASFGLAMGTQYF. The CDR3 DNA follows: TGTGCCAGCTTCGGGCTAGCAATGGGTACGCAGTATTTT.

The rearrangement joins TRBV20-1 to TRBJ2-1; a possible D gene is TRBD2 (6 bases). Germline V lookup: CDR1 DFQATT, CDR2 SNEGSKA (reference sequence). The CDR3 has 11 amino acids. CDR3 in amino acids: CRCLARNEQFF. The DNA for the CDR3 is TGCAGATGTCTAGCGAGAAATGAGCAGTTCTTC.

This clonotype was counted a few times. The chain uses TRBV20-1 and TRBJ2-7, with TRBD2 identical over 7 bases. Germline trimming cut 5 bases from V and 6 bases from J; bases unmatched to any gene: 16. Germline lookup yields CDR1 DFQATT and CDR2 SNEGSKA (reference sequence). The CDR3 is made up of 15 amino acids. CDR3 loop: CSAGLSAGARLEQYF. CDR3 nucleotide sequence: TGCAGTGCTGGCCTCTCGGCGGGAGCACGCCTCGAGCAGTACTTC.

The J gene is TRBJ1-2, the V gene TRBV6-5, with 11 bases that match TRBD1. Germline V gene data show CDR1 as MNHEY and CDR2 as SVGAGI. V was pared by 2 bases and J by 3 bases, with 14 bases of the junction left unmatched. The CDR3 has 19 amino acids. As DNA, the CDR3 is TGTGCCAGCAGTTACGCCACCGGGACAGGGGGGTCTAACTACTATGGCTACACCTTC. Translation: CASSYATGTGGSNYYGYTF.

The chain employs TRBV6-1 and TRBJ2-7, with 9 bases aligning to TRBD1. V was pared by 11 bases and J by 3 bases, with 8 bases of the junction left unmatched. The length of the CDR3 is 13 residues. Germline lookup yields CDR1 MNHNS and CDR2 SASEGT. Here the CDR3 DNA reads TGTGCCTCCAAAGGGACAGGGCTCTACGAGCAGTACTTC. This codes for CASKGTGLYEQYF.

This clonotype came up a few times. This sequence joins TRBV3-1 and TRBJ2-3; TRBD2 agrees at 8 bases. Germline-derived CDR1 and CDR2 are LGHDT and YNNKEL (reference sequence). V shed 4 bases and J 5 bases; nucleotides not matched to a gene: 8. This CDR3 spans 15 amino acids. The CDR3 DNA reads as TGTGCCAGCAGCCTCGGGGGGGCTCGTGAAGATACGCAGTATTTT. It encodes CASSLGGAREDTQYF.

In its sample, this clonotype was seen many times. V is TRBV5-1 and J is TRBJ2-2; D is ambiguous. V was shortened by 3 bases and J by 7 bases, with 13 bases between the two germline ends. The CDR3 runs to 14 residues. The V gene's germline CDR1 is SGHRS and CDR2 YFSETQ. CDR3 in DNA: TGCGCCAGCAGCTCGCTACCCCCAGGCGGGGAGCTGTTTTTT. Translating gives CASSSLPPGGELFF.

This chain joins TRBV12-5 and TRBJ2-1; TRBD1 matches at 8 bases. With 2 bases clipped from V and 6 bases from J, the junction kept 0 bases outside the gene matches. The CDR3 is made up of 13 amino acids. CDR1 and CDR2 (germline): LGHNT, FRNRAP. CDR3 in amino acids: CASGLTGGNEQFF. The CDR3 DNA sequence: TGTGCTAGTGGTTTGACAGGGGGCAATGAGCAGTTCTTC.

Only a few counts were recorded for this clonotype. The rearrangement joins TRBV15 to TRBJ2-6, with 8 bases aligning to TRBD1. Per germline, CDR1 LNHNV and CDR2 YYDKDF (reference sequence). The CDR3 extends over 16 amino acids. V lost 7 bases to trimming and J lost 2 bases; unmatched junction nucleotides: 7. The chain's CDR3 is CATTRTGKAGANVLTF. Here the CDR3 DNA reads TGTGCCACCACCAGGACAGGGAAGGCTGGGGCCAACGTCCTGACTTTC.

This rearrangement joins TRBV12-3 or TRBV12-4 to TRBJ2-1; 10 bases map to TRBD1. The V gene end was trimmed by 7 bases and the J gene end by 3 bases; junction bases not matched to a gene: 9. The CDR3 totals 16 residues. CDR3 DNA: TGTGCCAGCAAAACCTGGACAGGGGGTTTCTACAATGAGCAGTTCTTC. Its translation is CASKTWTGGFYNEQFF.

J is TRBJ1-2 and V is TRBV5-1, with TRBD1 identical over 8 bases. CDR1 and CDR2 from the germline V gene are SGHRS and YFSETQ. The CDR3 length is 13 residues. The V and J ends lost 8 bases and 2 bases, in that order; junction bases with no gene match: 5. CDR3 sequence reads: CASSDRVNYGYTF. Here the CDR3 DNA reads TGCGCCAGTTCGGACAGGGTGAACTATGGCTACACCTTC.

The table lists this clonotype with a few counts. The chain joins TRBV28 to TRBJ2-7; D gene ambiguous. Germline loops: CDR1 MDHEN, CDR2 SYDVKM. The CDR3 sequence is 13 residues long. Trimming removed 6 bases at V and 4 bases at J, with 13 bases between. The CDR3 nucleotides are TGTGCCAGCAGCACTTCCCCAGCTTACGAGCAGTACTTC. This codes for CASSTSPAYEQYF.

The chain links TRBV7-2 to TRBJ2-2; D is possibly TRBD1 or TRBD2 (6 bases each). The germline gives CDR1 SGHTA, CDR2 FQGNSA. The V gene lost 0 bases and the J gene lost 4 bases, with 9 bases spanning the gap. The CDR3 covers 15 residues. The CDR3 DNA sequence: TGTGCCAGCAGCTTAGCGGGGGGCCTCACCGGGGAGCTGTTTTTT. It codes for CASSLAGGLTGELFF.

A remark on this clonotype: A read error may produce the germline difference seen at one junction end. V usage is TRBV20-1 and J usage is TRBJ2-2, with 7 bases fitting TRBD2. CDR1 DFQATT and CDR2 SNEGSKA come from the germline V gene (reference sequence). The CDR3 loop spans 17 amino acids. The CDR3 here is CCARVGLAGANTGELFF. CDR3 sequence (DNA): TGCTGTGCTAGAGTGGGATTGGCGGGAGCGAACACCGGGGAGCTGTTTTTT.

The rearrangement joins TRBV7-2 to TRBJ1-1; 7 bases line up with TRBD1. The CDR3 extends over 15 amino acids. In germline, CDR1 is SGHTA, CDR2 FQGNSA. The ends lost 5 bases at V and 3 bases at J; junction bases unmatched: 9. CDR3 coding DNA: TGTGCCAGCAGCCCGAAAGGGGGCCGTCACACTGAAGCTTTCTTT. Translated, it gives CASSPKGGRHTEAFF.